The next 9 T cell receptor beta chains were all read from a single sample in a study of blood T cell repertoires in COVID-19. Here immunoSEQ multiplex PCR was the method, and the copy in TCRdb shows in-frame clones only, minus some. In the table there are about 370,000 clones, about 89% of which are singletons. What was sequenced was peripheral blood. These receptors all stem from a woman aged 30 to 39 with COVID-19, enrolled during active disease.

The chain couples TRBV5-4 to TRBJ1-4, with D possibly matching TRBD1 (5 bases). The CDR3 covers 14 residues. V was clipped by 3 bases and J by 6 bases, with 12 bases between them. Germline CDR1 SGHNT, CDR2 YYREEE (reference sequence). CDR3 sequence reads: CASSSARADEKLFF. CDR3 bases: TGTGCCAGCAGCTCCGCCAGGGCAGATGAAAAACTGTTTTTT.

The rearrangement links TRBV10-2 to TRBJ2-7; D perhaps matches TRBD1 (6 bases). CDR1 and CDR2 (germline): WSHSY, SAAADI. V lost 6 bases and J 2 bases, leaving 17 bases between the germline ends. There are 15 residues in the CDR3. The CDR3 region is CASRNSAQGTYEQYF. The CDR3 DNA sequence: TGCGCCAGCAGAAACTCCGCACAGGGAACCTACGAGCAGTACTTC.

V usage is TRBV7-9 and J usage is TRBJ1-2; possibly TRBD1 for D (5 bases). CDR3 length equals 13 residues. Trimming took off 1 base at V and 9 bases at J, with 12 bases between the two ends. CDR1 and CDR2 from the germline V gene are SEHNR and FQNEAQ (reference sequence). In nucleotides, the CDR3 is TGTGCCAGCAGCTTAGTGATGGGGCCCCGCTACACCTTC. This sequence encodes CASSLVMGPRYTF. The variable domain in full, with the rest retrieved from reference TRBV7-9 and TRBJ1-2, is DTGVSQNPRHKITKRGQNVTFRCDPISEHNRLYWYRQTLGQGPEFLTYFQNEAQLEKSRLLSDRFSAERPKGSFSTLEIQRTEQGDSAMYLCASSLVMGPRYTFGSGTRLTVV.

This chain uses TRBV5-4 with TRBJ2-7; D gene uncertain. Trimming pared 4 bases from V and 7 bases from J, leaving 9 bases between. The CDR3 totals 11 residues. The V gene's germline CDR1 is SGHNT and CDR2 YYREEE (reference sequence). CDR3 residues: CASSPGREQYV. The DNA for the CDR3 is TGTGCCAGCAGCCCCGGTCGGGAGCAGTACGTC.

The chain couples TRBV19 to TRBJ1-6; D gene unclear. Germline values: CDR1 LNHDA, CDR2 SQIVND (reference sequence). The V end lost 1 base, the J end lost 0 bases, and 7 bases lay between the germline ends. The CDR3 is made up of 16 amino acids. CDR3: CASSIAPSSYNSPLHF. DNA of the CDR3: TGTGCCAGTAGTATAGCCCCCAGCTCCTATAATTCACCCCTCCACTTT.

The chain has TRBV2 and TRBJ1-2; tentatively, D is TRBD1 (6 bases). V shed 11 bases and J shed 4 bases, with 17 bases lying between them. Germline V gives CDR1 SNHLY, CDR2 FYNNEI. This CDR3 contains 13 residues. Here the CDR3 DNA reads TGTGCCGACGGGGGGGCCGCGGGCTATGGCTACACCTTC. As protein: CADGGAAGYGYTF.

The chain has TRBV29-1 and TRBJ1-1, with unresolved D. Germline V CDR1 and CDR2: SQVTM, ANQGSEA. V was shortened by 0 bases and J by 0 bases, with 14 bases between the two germline ends. The CDR3 loop spans 16 amino acids. CDR3 DNA sequence: TGCAGCGTTGAAGATTACGGGATAGCTATGAACACTGAAGCTTTCTTT. It encodes CSVEDYGIAMNTEAFF.

The chain joins TRBV7-8 to TRBJ1-2; 8 nucleotides line up with TRBD1. CDR3 size: 14 residues. The germline V gene encodes CDR1 SGHVS and CDR2 FQNEAQ. The junction had 4 bases not matched to a gene; V was cut back by 5 bases and J by 2 bases. CDR3 sequence reads: CASSVDRVNYGYTF. CDR3 sequence (DNA): TGTGCCAGCAGCGTGGACAGGGTGAACTATGGCTACACCTTC.

This rearrangement joins TRBV6-5 to TRBJ1-3; no firm D call. The germline V and J ends were trimmed by 11 bases and 0 bases, with 14 bases remaining between them. Germline CDR1 MNHEY, CDR2 SVGAGI. CDR3 size: 14 residues. The DNA of the CDR3 is TGTGCCGCCGGAGGCAGCTACTCTGGAAACACCATATATTTT. As protein: CAAGGSYSGNTIYF.